This T cell receptor beta chain was found in a study of response to subunit inactivated influenza vaccine. Concerning this clonotype: At one of its ends the junction is not consistent with the germline gene, which may arise from a read error.

Each CDR3 protein gets one entry after TCRdb re-called the RT-PCR reads with MiXCR. The sample holds 500,000 or so distinct CDR3 sequences; approximately 17% are singletons and the top ten take approximately 3%. The CDR3 contains 17 residues. The germline V gene encodes CDR1 LGHDT and CDR2 YNNKEL (reference sequence). Source: CD4+ T cells sorted from PBMCs, taken approximately 25 months after vaccination. The chain recombines TRBV3-1 with TRBJ1-5; tentatively, D is TRBD1 (5 bases). The receptor comes from a man aged 50 to 75 who received an inactivated influenza vaccine. The CDR3 loop reads CASSKEVRGPNNQPQHF. CDR3 DNA: TGTGCCAGCAGCAAAGAGGTTCGGGGACCGAACAATCAGCCCCAGCATTTT. The variable domain in full, completed from reference TRBV3-1 and TRBJ1-5, reads DTAVSQTPKYLVTQMGNDKSIKCEQNLGHDTMYWYKQDSKKFLKIMFSYNNKELIINETVPNRFSPKSPDKAHLNLHINSLELGDSAVYFCASSKEVRGPNNQPQHFGDGTRLSIL.